Listed here are 2 T cell receptor beta chains from one sample, sequenced in a study of blood T cell repertoires in COVID-19. The table came from immunoSEQ multiplex PCR; TCRdb's copy has only in-frame clones and leaves some out. The sample includes roughly 79,000 clones, about 83% of them seen just once. Sequenced input: peripheral blood. These receptors were obtained from a man in his fifties with acute or convalescent COVID-19.

The chain couples TRBV12-3 or TRBV12-4 to TRBJ2-1; tentatively, D is TRBD2 (6 bases). Trimming took off 10 bases at V and 6 bases at J, with 13 bases between the two ends. This CDR3 region has 12 residues. CDR3 nucleotides: TGTGCCACAGGGACTGCACCCAATGAGCAGTTCTTC. Amino acids: CATGTAPNEQFF.

This clone was seen once. This chain connects TRBV29-1 to TRBJ1-4, with D unresolved. CDR3 length: 11 amino acids. Trimming took off 2 bases at V and 7 bases at J, with 5 bases between the two ends. Germline V gene lookup returns CDR1 SQVTM and CDR2 ANQGSEA. CDR3 protein: CSVERGEKLFF. The CDR3 DNA is TGCAGCGTTGAACGGGGTGAAAAACTGTTTTTT.